Following are 22 T cell receptor beta chains from one sample sequenced in a study of Ad26.COV2.S vaccination and SARS-CoV-2 variants listed by TCRdb under 2021. According to the study, the label for this sample's treatment or condition signals: roughly 18 received Ad26.COV2.S at low or high dose, single or two shots; five or six received placebo; per-sample allocation not given. For vaccine and placebo recipients, the sequenced repertoires came from samples collected on day 63 after the first injection. The receptor library was made with the immunoSEQ multiplex PCR assay. As stored in TCRdb, this immuneACCESS dataset retains in-frame rearrangements with V and J assigned. A fraction of the clones does not appear; measured against another copy, unresolved V genes explain less than half of the discrepancy, and the remainder lacks a known reason. The sample table contains over 300,000 clones; only one count was recorded for 80% to 90% of them. Almost 7.5% of the sample lies in the top ten.

This sample comprised peripheral blood, obtained in a trial of Ad26.COV2.S vaccine versus placebo. These TCRs come from a person aged 18-65 years who received the Ad26.COV2.S COVID-19 vaccine or a placebo.

V usage is TRBV5-5 and J usage is TRBJ1-4, with 7 positions matching TRBD1. V trimming: 4 bases; J trimming: 4 bases; junction bases outside the gene matches: 7. The CDR3 length is 15 residues. CDR1 is SGHKS, CDR2 YYEKEE, per germline (reference sequence). Here the CDR3 DNA reads TGTGCCAGCAGCGGGCGGAGGGGGCATAATGAAAAACTGTTTTTT. Amino acid sequence: CASSGRRGHNEKLFF.

The rearrangement joins TRBV4-1 to TRBJ1-1; 8 nucleotides match TRBD1. The V gene end was trimmed by 4 bases and the J gene end by 1 base; junction bases not matched to a gene: 14. The CDR3 spans 18 residues. In germline, CDR1 is MGHRA, CDR2 YSYEKL. In DNA form, the CDR3 reads TGCGCCAGCAGCCCGTACTACCAGACAGGGGTTCGGAACACTGAAGCTTTCTTT. Protein sequence: CASSPYYQTGVRNTEAFF.

The chain is built from TRBV5-5 and TRBJ2-5; 9 nucleotides match TRBD1. Looked up from germline, CDR1 is SGHKS and CDR2 is YYEKEE (reference sequence). Trimming at V came to 4 bases and at J to 5 bases, leaving 6 bases not matched to a gene. The CDR3 spans 14 residues. CDR3 residues: CASSMGQGSETQYF. CDR3 coding DNA: TGTGCCAGCAGCATGGGACAGGGTAGCGAGACCCAGTACTTC.

The chain employs TRBV25-1 and TRBJ1-6, with TRBD1 as a possible D gene (6 bases). CDR1 and CDR2 (germline): MGHDK, SYGVNS. The CDR3 has 14 amino acids. Trimming cost V 6 bases and J 6 bases, with 12 bases left between them. CDR3 sequence (DNA): TGTGCCAGCAGGGAGACAGGTGCTAATTCACCCCTCCACTTT. Translated: CASRETGANSPLHF.

This chain links TRBV29-1 with TRBJ2-7, with 8 bases that match TRBD2. The germline V gene has CDR1 SQVTM and CDR2 ANQGSEA. This CDR3 is built from 15 residues. The V segment lost 1 base and the J segment 2 bases; nucleotides outside the gene matches: 7. The CDR3 sequence: CSVEAPGGSPYEQYF. The CDR3 DNA reads as TGCAGCGTTGAAGCCCCGGGGGGGTCCCCCTACGAGCAGTACTTC.

A word on this clone: Different DNA sequences within this sample yield the same CDR3. The V gene is TRBV6-6, the J gene TRBJ2-2; D is unresolved. The CDR3 sequence is 11 residues long. Germline V CDR1 and CDR2: MNHNY, SVGAGI (reference sequence). With 2 bases removed from V and 6 bases from J, the gap between germline ends came to 1 base. This CDR3 is CASSYPGELFF. The CDR3 region has the DNA TGTGCCAGCAGTTACCCCGGGGAGCTGTTTTTT.

Of note for this clone: Other DNA sequences from this sample encode an identical CDR3 as well. CDR3 protein: CASSAGGDGEAFF. In nucleotides, the CDR3 is TGTGCCAGCAGCGCGGGAGGGGACGGTGAAGCTTTCTTT. The chain is built from TRBV9 and TRBJ1-1, with a tentative D call TRBD1 (5 bases). This CDR3 is 13 amino acids long. V lost 3 bases and J 7 bases, leaving 13 bases between the germline ends. The germline V gene encodes CDR1 SGDLS and CDR2 YYNGEE.

The chain joins TRBV7-9 to TRBJ2-2, with D perhaps matching TRBD1 (5 bases). Trimming took 1 base from V and 0 from J, leaving 6 bases between them. The CDR3 sequence is 15 residues long. Germline V CDR1 and CDR2: SEHNR, FQNEAQ (reference sequence). As DNA, the CDR3 is TGTGCCAGCAGCTTAGGACAGCCGAACACCGGGGAGCTGTTTTTT. Protein: CASSLGQPNTGELFF.

This clone was counted a single time. The chain combines TRBV24-1 with TRBJ2-1, with 7 bases lining up with TRBD1. The CDR3 extends over 13 amino acids. Germline trimming cut 7 bases from V and 8 bases from J; bases unmatched to any gene: 7. Germline V gene data show CDR1 as KGHDR and CDR2 as SFDVKD. The CDR3 DNA is TGTGCCACCAGCCCAGGGGGTATTGATGAGCAGTTCTTC. Encoded protein: CATSPGGIDEQFF.

The rearrangement joins TRBV15 to TRBJ1-4; D ambiguous. The germline V gene encodes CDR1 LNHNV and CDR2 YYDKDF (reference sequence). The CDR3 runs 13 residues. The V end lost 8 bases, the J end lost 4 bases, and 11 bases lay between the germline ends. CDR3 bases: TGTGCCACCGGTCCCCGGGATAATGAAAAACTGTTTTTT. Its translation: CATGPRDNEKLFF. Complete variable domain (other parts from reference TRBV15 and TRBJ1-4): DAMVIQNPRYQVTQFGKPVTLSCSQTLNHNVMYWYQQKSSQAPKLLFHYYDKDFNNEADTPDNFQSRRPNTSFCFLDIRSPGLGDTAMYLCATGPRDNEKLFFGSGTQLSVL.

This rearrangement joins TRBV7-9 to TRBJ2-3; possibly TRBD1 for D (5 bases). Trimming removed 3 bases at V and 2 bases at J, with 15 bases between. Germline lookup yields CDR1 SEHNR and CDR2 FQNEAQ (reference sequence). This CDR3 has 16 residues. The CDR3, as DNA: TGTGCCAGCAGCTTTATGGCGGCAGGGCCCACAGATACGCAGTATTTT. Its protein product is CASSFMAAGPTDTQYF.

The chain recombines TRBV7-9 with TRBJ2-7; either TRBD1 or TRBD2 may supply D (6 bases each). V gave up 1 base and J gave up 6 bases, with 16 bases separating them. The CDR3 length is 15 residues. Germline loops: CDR1 SEHNR, CDR2 FQNEAQ (reference sequence). The CDR3 nucleotides read TGTGCCAGCAGCTTAGTGGGGGGCGCCGTACTCGAGCAGTACTTC. Translated, it gives CASSLVGGAVLEQYF.

The chain is built from TRBV24-1 and TRBJ2-3; 10 bases are shared with TRBD1. The CDR3 runs 15 residues. Germline loops: CDR1 KGHDR, CDR2 SFDVKD. The J segment lost 1 base and the V segment lost 10 bases, leaving 7 bases of the junction unmatched. CDR3 region: CATAGTGDRTDTQYF. CDR3 sequence (DNA): TGTGCCACGGCCGGGACAGGGGATCGCACAGATACGCAGTATTTT.

The V and J genes are TRBV7-9 and TRBJ2-2; 8 positions agree with TRBD1. Germline trimming cut 4 bases from V and 1 base from J; bases unmatched to any gene: 8. From germline, CDR1 is SEHNR and CDR2 FQNEAQ (reference sequence). This CDR3 contains 17 residues. The CDR3 here is CASSSRGGQGNTGELFF. The DNA for the CDR3 is TGTGCCAGCAGCTCCCGGGGTGGACAGGGGAACACCGGGGAGCTGTTTTTT.

The chain has TRBV18 and TRBJ2-1; D perhaps matches TRBD2 (6 bases). V shed 3 bases and J shed 5 bases, with 14 bases lying between them. Germline V gene sequence: CDR1 KGHSH, CDR2 LQKENI. The CDR3 covers 15 residues. CDR3 residues: CASSPFRERNNEQFF. The CDR3 DNA reads as TGTGCCAGCTCACCTTTTCGGGAGAGGAACAATGAGCAGTTCTTC.

This clone appeared once. This sequence joins TRBV7-2 and TRBJ2-5, with D tentatively TRBD1 or TRBD2 (6 bases each). CDR3 length: 13 amino acids. Germline assignment: CDR1 SGHTA and CDR2 FQGNSA. The germline V and J ends were trimmed by 2 bases and 7 bases, with 11 bases remaining between them. The CDR3 loop is CASSLRGEGTQYF. In DNA, the CDR3 is TGTGCCAGCAGCTTAAGGGGGGAAGGGACCCAGTACTTC.

The gene calls are TRBV10-3 and TRBJ2-1; D uncertain. Germline CDR1 reads ENHRY; CDR2 reads SYGVKD. The CDR3 length is 17 residues. The V gene lost 3 bases and the J gene lost 2 bases, with 17 bases spanning the gap. The DNA of the CDR3 is TGTGCCATCAGTGACCCTTCCAGGCCGATGGCCTACAATGAGCAGTTCTTC. Translation gives CAISDPSRPMAYNEQFF.

The chain recombines TRBV23-1 with TRBJ1-5, with a weak D call TRBD1 (6 bases). TRBV23-1 is noted as an ORF with a role that remains uncertain. The CDR3 covers 14 residues. V was clipped by 3 bases and J by 6 bases, with 12 bases between them. DNA for the CDR3: TGCGCCAGCAGTCACCCTACAGGGTTTCAGCCCCAGCATTTT. This translates into CASSHPTGFQPQHF.

The chain joins TRBV14 to TRBJ1-1; D is unresolved. The CDR3 has 13 amino acids. CDR1 and CDR2 from the germline V gene are SGHDN and FVKESK. V lost 0 bases, J lost 0 bases, and 2 bases lay in between. DNA for the CDR3: TGTGCCAGCAGCCAAGACCTGAACACTGAAGCTTTCTTT. It codes for CASSQDLNTEAFF.

This chain links TRBV7-2 with TRBJ2-7; unclear D gene. There are 15 residues in the CDR3. CDR1 is SGHTA and CDR2 is FQGNSA in the germline V gene. The germline V and J ends were trimmed by 5 bases and 0 bases, with 14 bases remaining between them. For the CDR3, the DNA is TGTGCCAGCAGCCTAACCTCGGCACTCTCCTACGAGCAGTACTTC. Translating gives CASSLTSALSYEQYF.

This clone came up many times. The chain joins TRBV24-1 to TRBJ2-7; D is uncertain. The V and J ends lost 3 bases and 4 bases respectively, with 9 bases between them. There are 13 residues in the CDR3. The germline CDR1 and CDR2 sequences are KGHDR and SFDVKD. The CDR3 DNA reads TGTGCCACCAGTGATACTAAAACTTACGAGCAGTACTTC. As protein: CATSDTKTYEQYF.

V gene TRBV7-7 combines with J gene TRBJ2-2; perhaps TRBD2 as D (5 bases). The CDR3 extends over 14 amino acids. Trimming pared 2 bases from V and 2 bases from J, leaving 6 bases between. The germline V gene encodes CDR1 SSHAT and CDR2 FNYEAQ (reference sequence). As DNA, the CDR3 is TGTGCCAGCAGCTTATCGGGAAACACCGGGGAGCTGTTTTTT. Translation gives CASSLSGNTGELFF.